A single sample gave rise to the 3 T cell receptor beta chains below, sequenced in a study of T-cell memory formation after mild COVID-19. TCRdb recomputed calls from the 5' RACE reads with MiXCR, one row per CDR3 protein. Among 200,000 to 250,000 distinct CDR3 sequences, roughly a tenth were seen once, and the ten largest hold 20% to 25%. Material: PBMCs or a T cell subset sorted from them (not recorded which). The receptors were sampled from a man between 18 and 29 years old who had mild COVID-19 (a few samples of this study predate the infection). Cell type and time point are not known.

V and J are TRBV5-1 and TRBJ2-3; TRBD1 matches 11 bases. Trimming at V came to 6 bases and at J to 0 bases, leaving 9 bases not matched to a gene. Germline loops: CDR1 SGHRS, CDR2 YFSETQ. The CDR3 consists of 17 residues. The CDR3 nucleotides read TGCGCCAGCACCCGTCCCGGGACAGGGGGGAGCACAGATACGCAGTATTTT. This encodes CASTRPGTGGSTDTQYF.

V gene TRBV5-1 combines with J gene TRBJ2-7, with D perhaps TRBD1 (5 bases). Trimming pared 4 bases from V and 2 bases from J, leaving 13 bases between. The CDR3 sequence is 14 residues long. Germline assignment: CDR1 SGHRS and CDR2 YFSETQ. The CDR3 loop reads CASSKRQNTYEQYF. In DNA, the CDR3 is TGCGCCAGCAGCAAACGACAGAATACCTACGAGCAGTACTTC.

The V gene is TRBV7-2, the J gene TRBJ1-5; the match to TRBD1 covers 7 bases. Per the germline V gene, CDR1 is SGHTA and CDR2 is FQGNSA. The CDR3 has 14 residues. Trimming took 7 bases from V and 2 from J; bases not matched to a gene: 5. The CDR3 reads CASTPTGGNQPQHF. As DNA, the CDR3 is TGTGCCAGCACCCCTACAGGGGGCAATCAGCCCCAGCATTTT.